A selection of T cell receptor beta chains follows, all from one sample in a study of Graves' ophthalmopathy and Graves' hyperthyroidism. TCRdb processed the multiplex PCR reads anew with MiXCR; each CDR3 protein has one entry. Among over a million distinct CDR3 sequences listed, about 35% were seen once. Sequencing was performed on peripheral blood or thyroid tissue (not recorded which). The receptors come from an adult man with Graves' hyperthyroidism. The CDR3 runs from the conserved cysteine through the conserved F or W. The D gene is left open where the match is weak. Rows may omit the clone size; those that give it use once, few, many or a size class.

d_gene,v_gene,abundance,j_gene,CDR3aa,CDR3nt
NA,TRBV5-1,once,TRBJ2-5,CASSLEQGNGGTQYF,TGCGCCAGCAGCTTGGAACAGGGTAATGGGGGGACCCAGTACTTC
NA,TRBV5-1,NA,TRBJ2-6,CASSPLLRRTSGANVLTF,TGCGCCAGCAGCCCCCTGCTAAGGCGGACCTCTGGGGCCAACGTCCTGACTTTC
TRBD1,TRBV2,NA,TRBJ1-6,CASSRGQGTNSPLHF,TGTGCCAGCTCGCGGGGACAGGGGACAAATTCACCCCTCCACTTT
NA,TRBV2,many,TRBJ1-1,CASRDSLNTEAFF,TGTGCCAGCAGGGACAGCCTGAACACTGAAGCTTTCTTT
NA,TRBV5-1,NA,TRBJ1-1,CASSLYGLMDTEAFF,TGCGCCAGCAGCTTATACGGATTGATGGACACTGAAGCTTTCTTT
NA,TRBV10-2,few,TRBJ1-2,CASSEPPRDGYTF,TGCGCCAGCAGTGAGCCACCTAGGGATGGCTACACCTTC
NA,TRBV14,many,TRBJ1-6,CASSQERQISPLHF,TGTGCCAGCAGCCAAGAGAGACAGATCTCACCCCTCCACTTT
NA,TRBV7-2,many,TRBJ1-5,CASSLRTGNQPQHF,TGTGCCAGCAGCCTAAGGACCGGGAATCAGCCCCAGCATTTT
NA,TRBV29-1,NA,TRBJ2-5,CSVGSGDETQYF,TGCAGCGTTGGATCAGGGGATGAGACCCAGTACTTC
NA,TRBV6-5,NA,TRBJ2-2,CASSRNRRLTGELFF,TGTGCCAGCAGTCGAAACAGGCGGCTTACCGGGGAGCTGTTTTTT
NA,TRBV7-2,few,TRBJ2-5,CASSLQAVQETQYF,TGTGCCAGCAGCTTACAAGCGGTTCAAGAGACCCAGTACTTC
NA,TRBV9,many,TRBJ2-5,CASSVDVGLLQETQYF,TGTGCCAGCAGCGTAGACGTGGGGCTGCTCCAAGAGACCCAGTACTTC
NA,TRBV11-1,many,TRBJ2-7,CASSLAQGRYEQYF,TGTGCCAGCAGCTTAGCGCAGGGGCGCTACGAGCAGTACTTC
NA,TRBV12-3/TRBV12-4,many,TRBJ1-6,CASSPASYNSPLHF,TGTGCCAGCAGTCCAGCCTCCTATAATTCACCCCTCCACTTT
TRBD1,TRBV29-1,few,TRBJ1-2,CSVGTGAWGYTF,TGCAGCGTTGGGACAGGGGCTTGGGGCTACACCTTC
NA,TRBV19,NA,TRBJ1-1,CAWSVSAYTEAFF,TGTGCCTGGAGCGTGTCCGCGTACACTGAAGCTTTCTTT
NA,TRBV9,NA,TRBJ2-7,CASSVGNPYEQYF,TGTGCCAGCAGCGTAGGGAACCCCTACGAGCAGTACTTC
NA,TRBV10-3,NA,TRBJ2-5,CAISLATSISIKETQYF,TGTGCCATCAGTTTAGCGACGTCTATATCGATTAAAGAGACCCAGTACTTC
NA,TRBV10-3,few,TRBJ2-6,CAISPQVSGANVLTF,TGTGCCATCAGTCCCCAGGTCTCTGGGGCCAACGTCCTGACTTTC
NA,TRBV29-1,NA,TRBJ1-4,CSVEDRGALLHEKLFF,TGCAGCGTTGAAGATCGGGGGGCCCTTCTTCACGAAAAACTGTTTTTT
TRBD1,TRBV20-1,NA,TRBJ2-5,CSEGTAQETQYF,TGCAGTGAGGGGACAGCCCAAGAGACCCAGTACTTC
TRBD1,TRBV7-9,NA,TRBJ2-6,CASSLVGTGYTEAF,TGTGCCAGCAGCTTAGTAGGGACAGGGTACACTGAAGCTTTC
NA,TRBV25-1,many,TRBJ2-7,CASSRGTYSYEQYF,TGTGCCAGCAGCCGGGGGACCTACTCCTACGAGCAGTACTTC
NA,TRBV11-2,many,TRBJ2-5,CASSLRTTETQYF,TGTGCCAGCAGCTTACGGACAACGGAGACCCAGTACTTC
NA,TRBV5-6,NA,TRBJ1-1,CASSLVPHEAFF,TGTGCCAGCAGCTTGGTCCCCCATGAAGCTTTCTTT
TRBD1,TRBV7-9,NA,TRBJ1-4,CAISLRTGGVEKLFF,TGTGCCATCAGCTTAAGGACAGGGGGTGTAGAAAAACTGTTTTTT
TRBD1,TRBV7-3,many,TRBJ1-2,CASSLMRTGGGYTF,TGTGCCAGCAGCTTAATGAGGACAGGGGGCGGCTACACCTTC
NA,TRBV30,few,TRBJ2-7,CAWKGRGYEQYF,TGTGCCTGGAAGGGCAGGGGTTACGAGCAGTACTTC
NA,TRBV29-1,few,TRBJ1-1,CSVVPPIATEAFF,TGCAGCGTTGTCCCACCTATCGCGACTGAAGCTTTCTTT
NA,TRBV5-6,NA,TRBJ2-5,CASSQTGRSRGETQYF,TGTGCCAGCAGCCAGACAGGGAGGAGTCGGGGAGAGACCCAGTACTTC
NA,TRBV5-5,few,TRBJ2-6,CASSLEWVGANVLTF,TGTGCCAGCAGCTTGGAATGGGTTGGGGCCAACGTCCTGACTTTC
TRBD1,TRBV5-4,few,TRBJ1-5,CASSDSGTANQPQHF,TGCGCCAGCAGCGATTCAGGGACAGCTAATCAGCCCCAGCATTTT
NA,TRBV5-6,many,TRBJ1-4,CASSRRRGAANEKLFF,TGTGCCAGCAGCCGACGCCGAGGCGCAGCTAATGAAAAACTGTTTTTT
NA,TRBV6-5,few,TRBJ1-5,CASRQGHSNQPQHF,TGTGCCAGCAGACAGGGCCATAGCAATCAGCCCCAGCATTTT